This entry describes one T cell receptor (beta chain). The source of the sample is a study of blood T cell repertoires in COVID-19. Turning to the study itself: Sources were T cells, B-cell-depleted T cells, or PBMCs; the material itself was cDNA or gDNA.

Assay: immunoSEQ multiplex PCR; the TCRdb copy retains only in-frame clones and omits some. The data show fewer than 300,000 clones, around nine tenths seen once. Germline CDR1 reads MDHEN; CDR2 reads SYDVKM. The CDR3 spans 14 residues. Trimming stripped 9 bases from V and 2 bases from J, with 17 bases between. Input material: PBMCs or T cells enriched from blood (not recorded which). The rearrangement joins TRBV28 to TRBJ2-7, with D possibly matching TRBD1 (6 bases). This TCR came from a young woman who had recovered from COVID-19. CDR3 in DNA: TGTGCCAGTGACAGGTCCTCAGGTCCCTACGAGCAGTACTTC. Protein product: CASDRSSGPYEQYF.